The source of this T cell receptor beta chain is a study of cytomegalovirus exposure and HLA in healthy donors. Primers for the PCR totalled 60 Vbeta and 13 Jbeta. Profiling relied on immunoSEQ multiplex PCR, and the TCRdb table lists in-frame clones only, not all of them. This sample has roughly 160,000 clones, with 70% to 80% found just once. Looked up from germline, CDR1 is SGHTA and CDR2 is FQGNSA. The J segment lost 7 bases and the V segment lost 3 bases, leaving 1 base of the junction unmatched. The CDR3 runs 13 residues. Material for sequencing was PBMCs. The J gene is TRBJ1-2, the V gene TRBV7-2; 11 bases align to TRBD1. The sequence was obtained from a man between 25 and 39 years old in good health and CMV-seropositive. In DNA, the CDR3 is TGTGCCAGCAGCTTCGGACAGGGGGCTGGCTACACCTTC. This sequence encodes CASSFGQGAGYTF. The full variable domain, with the rest looked up from reference TRBV7-2 and TRBJ1-2, is GAGVSQSPSNKVTEKGKDVELRCDPISGHTALYWYRQSLGQGLEFLIYFQGNSAPDKSGLPSDRFSAERTGGSVSTLTIQRTQQEDSAVYLCASSFGQGAGYTFGSGTRLTVV.